This paragraph covers one T cell receptor beta chain sequence. Trimming took 0 bases from V and 3 from J; bases not matched to a gene: 7. CDR1 and CDR2 (germline): SGHKS, YYEKEE (reference sequence). This CDR3 comprises 16 residues. TCR beta sequencing covered blood CD8+ and CD4+ T cells. The multiple sclerosis controls were treatment-naive patients, and their relapsing-remitting disease was stable or active. TEMRA cells were enriched by FACS, while CD8+ and CD4+ T cells were obtained through a negative isolation that was performed magnetically. This record comes from a study of CD8 T cells in Susac syndrome. The RNA, roughly 0.45 to 1 ug, was put through reverse transcription using random hexamers. Across 54 Vbeta and 13 Jbeta, immunoSEQ multiplex PCR amplified TCR beta CDR3. Using its own MiXCR run on the immunoSEQ multiplex PCR reads, TCRdb lists one record per CDR3 protein. The sample contains 250,000 to 300,000 distinct CDR3 sequences, around 89% of which appear only once.

Specimen: CD8+ T cells from PBMCs. This sequence joins TRBV5-5 and TRBJ2-7; TRBD1 matches at 9 bases. This receptor was taken from a human donor with multiple sclerosis. CDR3 in DNA: TGTGCCAGCAGCTTGGATTGGACAGGGGTTCTCTACGAGCAGTACTTC. As protein: CASSLDWTGVLYEQYF.